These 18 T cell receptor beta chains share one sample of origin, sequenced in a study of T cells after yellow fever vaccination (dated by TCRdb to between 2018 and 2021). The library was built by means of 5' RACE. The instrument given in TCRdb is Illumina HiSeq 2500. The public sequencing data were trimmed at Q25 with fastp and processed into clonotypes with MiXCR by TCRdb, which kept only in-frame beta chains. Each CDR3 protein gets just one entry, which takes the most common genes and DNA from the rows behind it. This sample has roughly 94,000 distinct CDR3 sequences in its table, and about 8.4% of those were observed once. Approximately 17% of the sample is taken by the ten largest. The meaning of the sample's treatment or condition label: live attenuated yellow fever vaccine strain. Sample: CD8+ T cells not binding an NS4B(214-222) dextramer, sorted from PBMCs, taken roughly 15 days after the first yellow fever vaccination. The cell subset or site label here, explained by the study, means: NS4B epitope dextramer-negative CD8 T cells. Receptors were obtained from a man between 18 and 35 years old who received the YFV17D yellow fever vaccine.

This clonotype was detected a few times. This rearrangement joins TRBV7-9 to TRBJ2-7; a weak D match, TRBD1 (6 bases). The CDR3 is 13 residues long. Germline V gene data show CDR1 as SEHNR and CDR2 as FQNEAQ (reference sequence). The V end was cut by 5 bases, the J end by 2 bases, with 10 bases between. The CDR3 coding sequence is TGTGCCAGCAGCGCCGGGACAACCTACGAGCAGTACGTC. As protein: CASSAGTTYEQYV.

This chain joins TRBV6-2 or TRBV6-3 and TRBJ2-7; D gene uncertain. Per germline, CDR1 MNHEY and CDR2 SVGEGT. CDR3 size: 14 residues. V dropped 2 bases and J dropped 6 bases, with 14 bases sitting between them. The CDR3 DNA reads TGTGCCAGCAGTTACAGTCCCAGGCTGTCCGAGCAGTACTTC. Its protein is CASSYSPRLSEQYF.

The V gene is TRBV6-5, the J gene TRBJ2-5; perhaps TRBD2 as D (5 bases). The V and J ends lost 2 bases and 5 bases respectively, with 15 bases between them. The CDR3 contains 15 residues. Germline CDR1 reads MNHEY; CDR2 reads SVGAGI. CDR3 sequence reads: CASSYGGGRRETQYF. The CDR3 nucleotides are TGTGCCAGCAGTTACGGAGGCGGCAGGCGGGAGACCCAGTACTTC.

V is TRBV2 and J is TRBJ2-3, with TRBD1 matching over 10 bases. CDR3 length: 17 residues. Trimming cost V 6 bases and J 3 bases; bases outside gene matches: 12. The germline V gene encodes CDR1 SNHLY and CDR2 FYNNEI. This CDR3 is CASSGTERDRGTDTQYF. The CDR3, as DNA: TGTGCCAGCAGCGGAACAGAGAGGGACAGGGGAACAGATACGCAGTATTTT.

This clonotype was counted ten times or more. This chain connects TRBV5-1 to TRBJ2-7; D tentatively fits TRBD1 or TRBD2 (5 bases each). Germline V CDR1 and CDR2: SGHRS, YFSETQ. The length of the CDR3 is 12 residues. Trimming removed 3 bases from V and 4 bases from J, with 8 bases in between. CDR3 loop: CASSWGSYEQYF. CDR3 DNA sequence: TGCGCCAGCAGCTGGGGGAGTTACGAGCAGTACTTC. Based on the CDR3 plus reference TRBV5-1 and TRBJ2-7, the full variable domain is KAGVTQTPRYLIKTRGQQVTLSCSPISGHRSVSWYQQTPGQGLQFLFEYFSETQRNKGNFPGRFSGRQFSNSRSEMNVSTLELGDSALYLCASSWGSYEQYFGPGTRLTVT.

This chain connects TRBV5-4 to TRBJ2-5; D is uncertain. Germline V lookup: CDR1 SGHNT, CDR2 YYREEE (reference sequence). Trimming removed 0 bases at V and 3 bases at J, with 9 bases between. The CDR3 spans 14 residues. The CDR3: CASSLGRLKETQYF. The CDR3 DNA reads TGTGCCAGCAGCTTGGGGCGGCTCAAAGAGACCCAGTACTTC.

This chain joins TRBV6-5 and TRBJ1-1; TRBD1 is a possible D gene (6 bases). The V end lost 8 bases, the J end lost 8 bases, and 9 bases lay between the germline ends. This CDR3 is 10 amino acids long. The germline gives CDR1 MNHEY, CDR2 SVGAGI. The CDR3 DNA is TGTGCCAGCGGGGGGGCAGAAGCTTTCTTT. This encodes CASGGAEAFF.

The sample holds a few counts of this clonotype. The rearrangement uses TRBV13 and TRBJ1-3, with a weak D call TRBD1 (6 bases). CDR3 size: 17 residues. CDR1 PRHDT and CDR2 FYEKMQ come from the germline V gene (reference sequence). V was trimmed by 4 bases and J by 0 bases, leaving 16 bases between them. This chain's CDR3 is CASSSNPGHLSGNTIYF. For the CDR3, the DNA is TGTGCCAGCAGCTCAAATCCGGGACACCTCTCTGGAAACACCATATATTTT.

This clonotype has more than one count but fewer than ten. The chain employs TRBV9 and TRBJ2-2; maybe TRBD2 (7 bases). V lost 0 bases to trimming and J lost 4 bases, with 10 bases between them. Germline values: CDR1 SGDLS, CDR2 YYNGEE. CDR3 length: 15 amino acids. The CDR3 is CASSVAGGPTGELFF. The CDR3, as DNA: TGTGCCAGCAGCGTAGCCGGGGGGCCCACCGGGGAGCTGTTTTTT.

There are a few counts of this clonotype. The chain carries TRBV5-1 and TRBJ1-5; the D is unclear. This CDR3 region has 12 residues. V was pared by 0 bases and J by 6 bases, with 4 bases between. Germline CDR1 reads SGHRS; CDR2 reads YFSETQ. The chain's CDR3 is CASSLDLQPQHF. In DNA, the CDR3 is TGCGCCAGCAGCTTGGACCTTCAGCCCCAGCATTTT.

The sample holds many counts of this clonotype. In DNA, the CDR3 is TGTGCCAGCAGTCCCTCCCATGAGCAGTTCTTC. This encodes CASSPSHEQFF. V gene TRBV12-3 or TRBV12-4 combines with J gene TRBJ2-1, with no clear D. The V end lost 5 bases, the J end lost 8 bases, and 7 bases lay between the germline ends. The CDR3 loop spans 11 amino acids.

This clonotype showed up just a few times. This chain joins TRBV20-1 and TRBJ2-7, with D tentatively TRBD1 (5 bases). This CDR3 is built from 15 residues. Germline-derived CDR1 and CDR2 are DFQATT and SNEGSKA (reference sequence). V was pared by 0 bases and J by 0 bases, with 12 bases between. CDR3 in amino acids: CSARDLYRSSYEQYF. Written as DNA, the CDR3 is TGCAGTGCTAGAGATCTCTACAGGAGCTCCTACGAGCAGTACTTC.

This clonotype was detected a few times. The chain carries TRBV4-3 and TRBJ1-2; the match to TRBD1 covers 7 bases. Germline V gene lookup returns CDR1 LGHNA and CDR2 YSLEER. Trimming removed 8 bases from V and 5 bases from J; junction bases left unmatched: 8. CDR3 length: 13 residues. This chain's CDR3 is CASGTVGSYGYTF. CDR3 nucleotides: TGCGCCAGCGGGACAGTCGGATCTTATGGCTACACCTTC.

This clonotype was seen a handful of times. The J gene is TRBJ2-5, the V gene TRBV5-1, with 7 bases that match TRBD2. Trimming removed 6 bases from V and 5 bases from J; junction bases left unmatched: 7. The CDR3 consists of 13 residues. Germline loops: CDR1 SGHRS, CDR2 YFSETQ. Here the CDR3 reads CASNRGGRETQYF. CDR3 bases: TGCGCCAGCAACCGGGGAGGGCGTGAGACCCAGTACTTC.

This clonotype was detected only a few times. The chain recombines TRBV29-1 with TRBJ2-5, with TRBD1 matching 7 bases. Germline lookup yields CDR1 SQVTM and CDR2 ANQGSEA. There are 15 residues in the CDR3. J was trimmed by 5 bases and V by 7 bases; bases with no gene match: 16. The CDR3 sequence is CSADPGQSIRETQYF. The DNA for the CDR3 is TGCAGCGCTGATCCGGGACAGTCGATTCGGGAGACCCAGTACTTC. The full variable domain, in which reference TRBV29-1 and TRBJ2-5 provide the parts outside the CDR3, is SAVISQKPSRDICQRGTSLTIQCQVDSQVTMMFWYRQQPGQSLTLIATANQGSEATYESGFVIDKFPISRPNLTFSTLTVSNMSPEDSSIYLCSADPGQSIRETQYFGPGTRLLVL.

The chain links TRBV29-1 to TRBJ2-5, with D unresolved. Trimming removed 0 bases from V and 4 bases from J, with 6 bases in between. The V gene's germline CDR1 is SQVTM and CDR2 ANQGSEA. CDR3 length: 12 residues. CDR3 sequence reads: CSVEEGSETQYF. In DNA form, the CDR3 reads TGCAGCGTTGAAGAGGGGTCAGAGACCCAGTACTTC.

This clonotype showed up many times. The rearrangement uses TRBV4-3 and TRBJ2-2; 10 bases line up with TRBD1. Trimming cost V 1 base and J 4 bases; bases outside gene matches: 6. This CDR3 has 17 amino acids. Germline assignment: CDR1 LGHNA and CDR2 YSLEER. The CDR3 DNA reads TGCGCCAGCAGCCAAGGGGGACAGGGGATTCTCACCGGGGAGCTGTTTTTT. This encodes CASSQGGQGILTGELFF.

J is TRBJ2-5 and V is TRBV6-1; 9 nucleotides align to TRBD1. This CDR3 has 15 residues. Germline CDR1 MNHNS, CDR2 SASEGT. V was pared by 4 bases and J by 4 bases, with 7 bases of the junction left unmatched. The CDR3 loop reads CASSGGTGRGETQYF. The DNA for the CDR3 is TGTGCCAGCAGTGGGGGGACAGGGAGAGGAGAGACCCAGTACTTC.